These T cell receptor beta chains were read from a single sample in a study of blood T cell repertoires in COVID-19. The assay was immunoSEQ multiplex PCR, and TCRdb's table has in-frame clones only and misses some. The sample lists about 400,000 clones, roughly 90% seen once, with roughly 1.2% in the top ten. What was sequenced was peripheral blood. The receptors shown here come from a man aged 40-49 years with acute or convalescent COVID-19. CDR3s include the opening cysteine and the closing phenylalanine or tryptophan. A D gene is named only where the DNA matches it firmly. Size values are once, few and many counts, or a class for expanded clones, and some rows have none.

cdr3_length	v_call	j_call	d_call	clone_size	cdr3_nt	cdr3_aa
14	TRBV5-1	TRBJ2-4	TRBD1	.	TGCGCCAGCAGCCAGACAGGGGGTGAAAACATTCAGTACTTC	CASSQTGGENIQYF
14	TRBV2	TRBJ1-6	.	once	TGTGCCAGCAGTAGGGGAACCGATAATTCACCCCTCCACTTT	CASSRGTDNSPLHF
15	TRBV12-5	TRBJ1-3	TRBD1	.	TGTGCTAGTGGTTTCGAGCAGGGGGCAGGAAACACCATATATTTT	CASGFEQGAGNTIYF
12	TRBV14	TRBJ2-7	.	once	TGTGCCAGCAATGATCACAGGGCCGAGCAGTACTTC	CASNDHRAEQYF
14	TRBV10-1	TRBJ2-3	.	.	TGCGCCAGCAGTGATAAGGGTAGCGGAGATACGCAGTATTTT	CASSDKGSGDTQYF
14	TRBV11-2	TRBJ2-7	TRBD1	.	TGTGCCAGCAGCTTCTGGGACAGTCCCTACGAGCAGTACTTC	CASSFWDSPYEQYF
15	TRBV28	TRBJ2-5	.	.	TGTGCCAGCAGTGGGTCAGCGGGTTTCCAAGAGACCCAGTACTTC	CASSGSAGFQETQYF
16	TRBV6-4	TRBJ1-4	.	.	TGTGCCAGCACCCGAGGAAGGACAGCGCGAAATGAAAAACTGTTTTTT	CASTRGRTARNEKLFF
14	TRBV14	TRBJ1-3	.	.	TGTGCCAGCAGCCCCGAGAGGGTGCGAAACACCATATATTTT	CASSPERVRNTIYF
14	TRBV27	TRBJ1-1	.	.	TGTGCCAGCAGTTTCCGAGCCGGGAACACTGAAGCTTTCTTT	CASSFRAGNTEAFF
13	TRBV13	TRBJ1-1	.	.	TGTGCCAGCAGCTTCATGGGGGCACCTAAAGCTTTCTTT	CASSFMGAPKAFF
17	TRBV28	TRBJ1-5	.	.	TGTGCCAGCAGTCCCGATTGGGTCATCAGGGGCAATCAGCCCCAGCATTTT	CASSPDWVIRGNQPQHF
20	TRBV5-1	TRBJ2-7	TRBD2	.	TGCGCCAGCAGCCGTTCGACTAGCGGGAGAATACTTAGCTCAGCCGGCGAGCAGTACTTC	CASSRSTSGRILSSAGEQYF
14	TRBV19	TRBJ1-1	.	.	TGTGCCAGTAGTCCCGGACTGGCGGGGACTGAAGCTTTCTTT	CASSPGLAGTEAFF
13	TRBV5-1	TRBJ1-1	.	.	TGCGCCAGCAGCATCGGGGTGAACACTGAAGCTTTCTTT	CASSIGVNTEAFF
15	TRBV19	TRBJ1-5	.	.	TGTGCCAGCGCAGACAGGCCGAATGCCTTTGGGCCCCAGCATTTT	CASADRPNAFGPQHF
15	TRBV7-8	TRBJ1-3	.	few	TGTGCCAGCAGCTTAGTGACAGGCTCTGGAAACACCATATATTTT	CASSLVTGSGNTIYF
15	TRBV5-4	TRBJ2-5	.	.	TGTGCCAGCAGCTTGGTTCCGGTAGCGGAAGAGACCCAGTACTTC	CASSLVPVAEETQYF
13	TRBV7-9	TRBJ1-2	.	.	TGTGCCAGCAGCCCCCCAGGGGTCAATGGCTACACCTTC	CASSPPGVNGYTF
15	TRBV7-3	TRBJ2-1	TRBD2	.	TGTGCCAGCAGCCCACGAGCGGGAGCCTACAATGAGCAGTTCTTC	CASSPRAGAYNEQFF
12	TRBV11-2	TRBJ2-5	.	.	TGTAGCCGCAGGGGGGATCAAGAGACCCAGTACTTC	CSRRGDQETQYF
15	TRBV11-2	TRBJ2-7	.	.	TGTGCCAGCAGCCGTATCAGGACAGCAGCCATCGAGCAGTACTTC	CASSRIRTAAIEQYF
18	TRBV10-3	TRBJ2-1	TRBD2	.	TGTGCCATCAGTACCGGGACTAGCGGGAGGAGCTCCTACAATGAGCAGTTCTTC	CAISTGTSGRSSYNEQFF
13	TRBV3-1/TRBV3-2	TRBJ2-5	.	.	TGTGCCAGCAGCCCACGGCAGGTGGAGACCCAGTACTTC	CASSPRQVETQYF
17	TRBV12-5	TRBJ2-4	.	.	TGTGCTAGTGGTTTGGTCCGTCCGACCAGCGTGGGAAACATTCAGTACTTC	CASGLVRPTSVGNIQYF
13	TRBV19	TRBJ2-3	.	.	TGTGCCAGTAGTCAATCGGGGACAGATACGCAGTATTTT	CASSQSGTDTQYF
15	TRBV9	TRBJ2-5	.	.	TGTGCCAGCAGCGTAGGGGGGCGGATTGTGGAGACCCAGTACTTC	CASSVGGRIVETQYF
12	TRBV20-1	TRBJ1-1	.	once	TGCAGTGCTAGTCCAGGGAGGGCTGAAGCTTTCTTT	CSASPGRAEAFF
15	TRBV28	TRBJ2-1	TRBD2	.	TGTGCCAGCAGTTTATACGCGCTAGCGGGAAGTGAGCAGTTCTTC	CASSLYALAGSEQFF
13	TRBV7-8	TRBJ1-2	.	once	TGTGCCAGCAGCCCAGACAGTAACTATGGCTACACCTTC	CASSPDSNYGYTF
18	TRBV5-4	TRBJ2-5	TRBD2	.	TGTGCCAGCAGCGCCCCGTCCGGGACTAGCGGGAGATTTGAGACCCAGTACTTC	CASSAPSGTSGRFETQYF
15	TRBV28	TRBJ2-2	TRBD2	.	TGTGCCAGCAGGAGGAGCGGGAGTAACACCGGGGAGCTGTTTTTT	CASRRSGSNTGELFF
16	TRBV7-9	TRBJ2-3	TRBD2	.	TGTGCCAGCAGCCGTATACTAGCGGGAGAAGCGAATACGCAGTATTTT	CASSRILAGEANTQYF
15	TRBV7-2	TRBJ1-2	.	.	TGTGCCAGCAGCTTAGCGGGAGGGCAGGGTGATGGCTACACCTTC	CASSLAGGQGDGYTF
13	TRBV27	TRBJ2-4	.	.	TGTGCCAGCAGTTTTCTAGCCAAAAACATTCAGTACTTC	CASSFLAKNIQYF
15	TRBV4-2	TRBJ2-7	.	.	TGTGCCAGCAGCCAAACAGGGCTTCGGTCCTACGAGCAGTACTTC	CASSQTGLRSYEQYF
14	TRBV6-5	TRBJ1-2	.	.	.	CASSSSGQGAGYTF
16	TRBV19	TRBJ2-7	TRBD2	.	TGTGCCAGTAGTCCCCAAGGCGGGAGGTCTCCCTACGAGCAGTACTTC	CASSPQGGRSPYEQYF
14	TRBV19	TRBJ2-5	.	.	TGTGCCAGTAGCCTCCAGGAAGGGGTAGAGACCCAGTACTTC	CASSLQEGVETQYF
12	TRBV6-5	TRBJ1-2	.	.	TGTGCCAGCAAGGGGGGGGAGGTTGGCTACACCTTC	CASKGGEVGYTF
17	TRBV27	TRBJ2-3	TRBD2	.	TGTGCCAGCACCGATGGACTAGCGGGATGGGGCCCCGATACGCAGTATTTT	CASTDGLAGWGPDTQYF
16	TRBV24-1	TRBJ1-5	TRBD1	.	TGTGCCACCAGTGACTCGACAGGGGGCGTCAATCAGCCCCAGCATTTT	CATSDSTGGVNQPQHF
15	TRBV4-1	TRBJ2-3	TRBD2	.	TGCGCCAGCAGCCCTCTAGCGGGGGACACAGATACGCAGTATTTT	CASSPLAGDTDTQYF
14	TRBV6-4	TRBJ2-3	.	.	TGTGCCAGCAGTGACAGCCAGGGTGCAGATACGCAGTATTTT	CASSDSQGADTQYF
17	TRBV6-2/TRBV6-3	TRBJ2-2	TRBD2	.	TGTGCCAGCAGTTACCTCGGGGGGGTTGATTGGCCCGGGGAGCTGTTTTTT	CASSYLGGVDWPGELFF
13	TRBV6-2/TRBV6-3	TRBJ1-2	.	.	TGTGCCAGCAGTTATTCTACAGGCTATGGCTACACCTTC	CASSYSTGYGYTF
16	TRBV7-8	TRBJ2-5	TRBD2	.	TGTGCCAGCAGCCATACTAGCGGGAGGGCCGGGGAGACCCAGTACTTC	CASSHTSGRAGETQYF
13	TRBV5-1	TRBJ1-2	.	.	TGCGCCAGCAGCCCCGGATCAAGGAGCGGCTACACCTTC	CASSPGSRSGYTF
14	TRBV6-5	TRBJ1-2	.	.	TGTGCCAGCAGGGGAGTCGTAGTTGGCTATGGCTACACCTTC	CASRGVVVGYGYTF
16	TRBV3-1/TRBV3-2	TRBJ2-3	TRBD2	.	TGTGCCAGCAGCCAAAACCTAGCGGGAGCTGTGGATACGCAGTATTTT	CASSQNLAGAVDTQYF
15	TRBV11-3	TRBJ1-1	TRBD1	few	TGTGCCAGCAGCTCCTCCAGACAGGGGAACACTGAAGCTTTCTTT	CASSSSRQGNTEAFF
19	TRBV4-2	TRBJ2-5	.	.	TGTGCCAGCAGCCAAGAAGGGGGTCTGTTCGCACTTGCAGGAGAGACCCAGTACTTC	CASSQEGGLFALAGETQYF